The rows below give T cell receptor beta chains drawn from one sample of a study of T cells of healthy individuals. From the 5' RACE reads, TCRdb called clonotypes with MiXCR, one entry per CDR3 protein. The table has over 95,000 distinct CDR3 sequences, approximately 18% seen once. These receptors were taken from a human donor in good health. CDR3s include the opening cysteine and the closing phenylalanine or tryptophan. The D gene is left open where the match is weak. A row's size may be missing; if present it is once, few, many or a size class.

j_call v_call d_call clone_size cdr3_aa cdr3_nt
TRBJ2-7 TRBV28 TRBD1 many CASSYRGFFEQYF TGTGCCAGCAGTTACAGGGGTTTTTTCGAGCAGTACTTC
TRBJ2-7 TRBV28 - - CASSPPQRSYEQYF TGTGCCAGCAGCCCCCCCCAGCGGTCCTACGAGCAGTACTTC
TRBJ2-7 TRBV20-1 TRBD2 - CSARTLAGYEQYF TGCAGTGCTAGAACCCTAGCGGGTTACGAGCAGTACTTC
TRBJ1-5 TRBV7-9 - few CASSLGGISNQPQHF TGTGCCAGCAGCTTAGGGGGGATTAGCAATCAGCCCCAGCATTTT
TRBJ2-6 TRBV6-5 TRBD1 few CASSYRGLGANVLTF TGTGCCAGCAGTTACAGGGGGCTGGGGGCCAACGTCCTGACTTTC
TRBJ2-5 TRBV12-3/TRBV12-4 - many CASSLRETQYF TGCGCCAGTTCCCTTCGGGAGACCCAGTACTTC
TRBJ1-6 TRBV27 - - CVSSLGLNSRSPLHF TGTGTCAGCAGTTTAGGCCTGAATAGCCGTTCACCCCTCCACTTT
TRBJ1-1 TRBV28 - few CASSLASNTEAFF TGTGCCAGCAGTTTAGCTTCGAACACTGAAGCTTTCTTT
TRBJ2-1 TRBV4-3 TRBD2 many CASSPGLAGGRTYNEQFF TGCGCCAGCAGCCCGGGACTAGCGGGGGGCCGGACCTACAATGAGCAGTTCTTC
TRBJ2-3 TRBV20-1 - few CSARDRTGRDTQYF TGCAGTGCTAGAGATAGGACGGGAAGGGATACGCAGTATTTT
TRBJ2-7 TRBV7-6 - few CASSLEEQWYF TGTGCCAGCAGCTTAGAGGAGCAATGGTACTTC
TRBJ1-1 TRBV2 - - CASSEGLQYTEAFF TGTGCCAGCAGTGAAGGTTTGCAATACACTGAAGCTTTCTTT
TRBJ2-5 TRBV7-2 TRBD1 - CASSPYGTGDGETQYF TGTGCCAGCAGCCCCTATGGGACAGGGGACGGGGAGACCCAGTACTTC
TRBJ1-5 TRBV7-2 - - CASSLFDSNQPQHF TGTGCCAGCAGCTTATTTGATAGCAATCAGCCCCAGCATTTT
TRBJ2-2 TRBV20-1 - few CSARGGGANTGELFF TGCAGTGCTAGAGGAGGGGGAGCGAACACCGGGGAGCTGTTTTTT
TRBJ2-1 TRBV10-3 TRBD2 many CAISESMAGEYNEQFF TGTGCCATCAGTGAGTCGATGGCGGGAGAGTACAATGAGCAGTTCTTC
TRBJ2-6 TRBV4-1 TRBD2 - CASSQLVGTRGAGANVLTF TGCGCCAGCAGCCAACTGGTGGGGACTAGGGGCGCCGGGGCCAACGTCCTGACTTTC
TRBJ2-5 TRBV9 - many CASKAPREETQYF TGTGCCAGCAAGGCTCCACGGGAAGAGACCCAGTACTTC
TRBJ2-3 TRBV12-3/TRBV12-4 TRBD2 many CASSFRTSGVADTQYF TGTGCCAGCAGTTTCCGGACTAGCGGGGTCGCAGATACGCAGTATTTT
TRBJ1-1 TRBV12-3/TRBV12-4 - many CASSLPQSENTEAFF TGTGCCAGCAGCCTCCCCCAATCGGAGAACACTGAAGCTTTCTTT
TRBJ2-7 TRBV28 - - CASSRGRRNEQYF TGTGCCAGCAGCCGGGGCAGAAGAAACGAGCAGTACTTC
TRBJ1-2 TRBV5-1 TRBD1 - CASSTGQGMGGYTF TGCGCCAGCAGCACTGGACAGGGGATGGGGGGCTACACCTTC
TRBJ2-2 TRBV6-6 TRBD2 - CASSVSGSGTGELFF TGTGCCAGCAGCGTTAGCGGGAGCGGCACCGGGGAGCTGTTTTTT
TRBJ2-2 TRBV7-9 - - CASSSRYGGELFF TGTGCCAGCAGCTCCAGATATGGCGGGGAGCTGTTTTTT
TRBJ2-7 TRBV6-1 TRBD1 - CASSVGQFIYEQYF TGTGCCAGCAGTGTGGGACAGTTCATCTACGAGCAGTACTTC
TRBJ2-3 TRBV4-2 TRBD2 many CASSQVLGGGAEDTQYF TGTGCCAGCAGCCAAGTTCTCGGCGGGGGGGCCGAGGATACGCAGTATTTT
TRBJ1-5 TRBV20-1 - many CSARSGLDQPQHF TGCAGTGCTAGATCAGGGCTAGATCAGCCCCAGCATTTT
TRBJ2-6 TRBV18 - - CASSPGYGANVRTF TGTGCCAGCTCACCAGGGTACGGGGCCAACGTCCGGACTTTC
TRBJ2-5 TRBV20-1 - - CSARAGLETQNF TGCAGTGCTAGGGCCGGGTTAGAGACCCAGAACTTC
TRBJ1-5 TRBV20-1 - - CSARAQDLKRSNQPQHF TGCAGTGCTAGAGCCCAGGACCTCAAACGGAGCAATCAGCCCCAGCATTTT
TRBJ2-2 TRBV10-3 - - CAINGGLTGELFF TGTGCCATCAACGGGGGGCTCACCGGGGAGCTGTTTTTT
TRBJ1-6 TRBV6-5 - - CASSEGRGSPLHF TGTGCCAGCAGTGAGGGTAGGGGTTCACCCCTCCACTTT
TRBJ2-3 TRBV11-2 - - CASSYGTVTDTQYF TGTGCCAGCAGCTACGGGACGGTAACAGATACGCAGTATTTT
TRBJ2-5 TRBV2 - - CASRAEIGGTQYF TGTGCCAGCAGGGCCGAAATAGGGGGGACCCAGTACTTC
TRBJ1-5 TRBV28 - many CASSLPGEGQPQHF TGTGCCAGCAGCCTTCCAGGGGAAGGTCAGCCCCAGCATTTT
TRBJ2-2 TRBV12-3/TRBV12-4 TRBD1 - CASSTWDRAPGELFF TGTGCCAGCAGTACTTGGGACAGGGCTCCCGGGGAGCTGTTTTTT
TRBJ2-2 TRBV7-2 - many CASSVTKINTGELFF TGTGCCAGCAGCGTCACGAAAATTAACACCGGGGAGCTGTTTTTT
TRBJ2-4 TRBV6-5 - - CASNPRVGQSIQYF TGTGCCAGCAACCCCCGAGTGGGCCAAAGCATTCAGTACTTC
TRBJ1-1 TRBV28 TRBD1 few CASSSFGQGVPEAFF TGTGCCAGCAGTTCTTTCGGACAGGGAGTCCCTGAAGCTTTCTTT
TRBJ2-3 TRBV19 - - CASSVGGLNTQYF TGTGCCAGTAGTGTCGGAGGGTTAAATACGCAGTATTTT
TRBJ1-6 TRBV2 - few CASSVGGYNSPLHF TGTGCCAGCAGTGTTGGGGGGTATAATTCACCCCTCCACTTT
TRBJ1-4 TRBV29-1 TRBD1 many CSVEGQGGEKLFF TGCAGCGTTGAAGGGCAGGGGGGAGAAAAACTGTTTTTT
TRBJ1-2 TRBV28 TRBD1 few CASSLGQGVSYGYTF TGTGCCAGCAGTCTGGGACAGGGGGTTTCGTATGGCTACACCTTC
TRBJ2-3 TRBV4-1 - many CASSQEGTLTDTQYF TGCGCCAGCAGCCAAGAAGGAACCCTCACAGATACGCAGTATTTT
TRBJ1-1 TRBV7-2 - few CASSLMGGNTEAFF TGTGCCAGCAGCTTAATGGGGGGAAACACTGAAGCTTTCTTT
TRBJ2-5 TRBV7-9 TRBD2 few CASRPTSGGEETQYF TGTGCCAGCAGGCCCACTAGCGGGGGAGAAGAGACCCAGTACTTC
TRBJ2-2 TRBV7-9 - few CASSLARAGPVGELFF TGTGCCAGCAGCTTGGCCAGGGCGGGACCCGTCGGGGAGCTGTTTTTT
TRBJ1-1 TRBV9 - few CASSVGPGTEAFF TGTGCCAGCAGCGTCGGTCCCGGGACTGAAGCTTTCTTT
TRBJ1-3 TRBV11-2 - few CASSLVLDTIYF TGTGCCAGCAGCTTAGTTTTGGACACCATATATTTT